This T cell receptor beta chain was observed in a study of molecular identifiers for immune sequencing clone quantification (dated by TCRdb to 2016 to 2019). Context from the whole study: For a replicate experiment, RNA from approximately 20,000 or 100,000 naive CD8 T cells was divided into five aliquots, of which four were sequenced. The study was a methods study using CD8 T cells to benchmark molecular-identifier clustering-based TCR repertoire sequencing (MIDCIRS) and TCR RNA copy counting. Overall results and qualifications from the work: Clones above 20 RNA copies held over 97% of molecules in CMV-specific effector cells but under 1% in naive cells. Modeling gave 3 to 3.5 recovered TCR RNA copies per cell versus approximately 10 by digital PCR, implying approximately 30% capture efficiency. Highly expanded clone sizes could be underestimated if identical TCR molecules share a barcode. The naive libraries included spiked-in Jurkat TCR RNA (fewer than eleven copies' worth), and this RNA is not part of the donor repertoire. When barcode sub-clustering was omitted, TCR diversity was inflated by chimeric consensus sequences, with chimeras reaching as high as 47%. A single cell's worth of spiked-in Jurkat TCR RNA was reported detectable even among 850,000 to 1,000,000 naive CD8 T cells.

The germline V gene encodes CDR1 MGHRA and CDR2 YSYEKL. The CDR3 covers 18 residues, taking in both the cysteine and the phenylalanine. The kept DNA is CDR3 alone, 54 bases in frame from the first base. Here V drops 0 bases and J drops 2 bases, and the junction holds 6 bases not matched to any gene. Libraries of naive CD8 T cells were generated from roughly 20,000 to 1,000,000 sorted cells, with 10%, 30% or 50% of the purified RNA used. Naive CD8 T cells were FACS-sorted as CD8+CD4-CCR7+CD45RA+ on a BD FACSAria II into RLT Plus buffer. To test detection sensitivity, Jurkat RNA equivalent to over 8 TCR copies was spiked into samples of about 20,000-1,100,000 naive CD8 T cells. CD8 T cells were enriched with RosetteSep CD8+ T Cell Enrichment Cocktail and Ficoll-Paque, followed by ACK red cell lysis. This clonotype was detected only a few times. The antigen it binds to is not known. Within one base of it there is no much larger clone, and no base qualities were kept.

Receptor amplification or capture employed PCR. The instrument given in TCRdb is NextSeq 500. Preparation of bulk TCR libraries followed a previously described approach, with the TCR primers listed in Table S5. Purification of total RNA was performed with the Qiagen AllPrep DNA/RNA kit. Before analysis, reads from multiple sequencing runs of the same library were pooled. The authors' pipeline ran thus. Only reads with exact TCR constant sequence were kept, trimmed to 150 nt, and grouped by their 12-nt molecular barcodes. Reads inside each barcode group were sub-clustered using a 15% Levenshtein threshold, and a quality-weighted consensus sequence was constructed for each RNA molecule. Non-functional sequences were excluded, and lower-count sequences lying one edit away from another sequence were also excluded. Based on fitting two negative binomial distributions, any barcode sub-cluster with under 20% of the maximum read count was discarded. In TCRdb, the public reads were trimmed at Q25 with fastp and aligned with MiXCR, with productive beta chains retained. Rows merge per CDR3 protein into single entries with the most common DNA and genes. The V and J calls and clone size are TCRdb's, not the authors'. Within this sample are around 300,000 distinct CDR3 sequences, with roughly 24% of them counted one time only. The ten largest make up approximately 0.74% of the sample.

Sequenced input: naive CD8+ T cells from blood, with Jurkat cell RNA spiked in. The cell subset or site label of this sample denotes: FACS-sorted CD8+CD4-CCR7+CD45RA+ naive T cells. In this chain, TRBV4-1 is recombined with TRBJ2-7, and 14 junction bases match TRBD2. This TCR came from a human donor in good health. Some libraries in this study had Jurkat cell RNA spiked in. The DNA sequence is given as TGCGCCAGCAGCCAAGATTCCCCGGGACTAGCGGGGGCCTACGAGCAGTACTTC. Its product reads: CASSQDSPGLAGAYEQYF.